This TCR beta chain was recovered during a study of T-cell reconstitution after alpha-beta-depleted transplantation in children. Study observations and caveats: At the one-year point after transplant, T-cell counts and TCRbeta diversity were found to come mostly from T cells that had been newly produced. Several hundred expanded graft clones reportedly gave rise to the alpha-beta T cells present about two months after transplant.

The CDR3 extends over 14 amino acids. In germline, CDR1 is SGHRS, CDR2 YFSETQ. This sample's TCRbeta library carried unique molecular identifier barcodes. TCRdb re-analysed the PCR reads in MiXCR, keeping a single row per CDR3 protein. The sample lists about 170,000 distinct CDR3 sequences, 11% occurring once. Note on this clonotype: Its antigen is unidentified. With a much larger clone just one base away, this may be a read error.

The specimen comprised PBMCs, sampled before TCRalphabeta/CD19-depleted stem cell transplant. The source is a boy aged 2 to 10 with acute myeloid leukemia, due to receive a stem cell transplant. The gene calls are TRBV5-1 and TRBJ1-2, with D perhaps matching TRBD1 (5 bases). This CDR3 reads CASSLAPGADGYAF. The CDR3 coding sequence is TGCGCCAGCAGCTTGGCCCCCGGGGCGGATGGCTACGCCTTC.